These T cell receptor beta chains were read from a single sample in a study of cytomegalovirus exposure and HLA in healthy donors. Profiled with immunoSEQ multiplex PCR; TCRdb holds only in-frame clones, not every one. The sample consists of about 76,000 clones, more than 65% of them appearing once. Sample: PBMCs. These receptors originate from a woman aged 40 to 50 in good health and CMV-seropositive. CDR3s include the opening cysteine and the closing phenylalanine or tryptophan. D genes are given only for firm matches. The size field is filled for only some rows; it gives once, few, many or a size class.

CASSLVSGMQETQYF,TGTGCCAGCAGCTTAGTTTCAGGGATGCAAGAGACCCAGTACTTC,TRBV7-9,15,-,TRBJ2-5,-
CSVTGTSGRIRLTGETQYF,TGCAGCGTTACTGGGACTAGCGGGAGGATACGTTTAACAGGAGAGACCCAGTACTTC,TRBV29-1,19,TRBD2,TRBJ2-5,-
CASSQQGVYTEAFF,TGTGCCAGCAGTCAACAGGGGGTGTACACTGAAGCTTTCTTT,TRBV2,14,TRBD1,TRBJ1-1,-
CASSQDGQGNTEAFF,TGCGCCAGCAGCCAAGATGGGCAGGGTAACACTGAAGCTTTCTTT,TRBV4-3,15,-,TRBJ1-1,-
CASSIRGDDSNQPQHF,TGTGCCAGTAGTATTCGGGGGGACGATAGCAATCAGCCCCAGCATTTT,TRBV19,16,-,TRBJ1-5,once
CASSRLDRNEAFF,TGTGCCAGCTCACGACTAGACAGAAACGAAGCTTTCTTT,TRBV18,13,-,TRBJ1-1,-
CASGLGRSGRQTYEQYF,TGTGCCAGCGGCTTAGGAAGGAGCGGCCGGCAGACCTACGAGCAGTACTTC,TRBV11-1,17,-,TRBJ2-7,-
CASGAGREQYF,TGCGCCAGCGGGGCAGGGCGAGAGCAGTACTTC,TRBV10-1,11,-,TRBJ2-7,-
CASSQDYPRAGELFF,TGCGCCAGCAGCCAAGATTATCCCAGGGCCGGGGAGCTGTTTTTT,TRBV4-3,15,-,TRBJ2-2,-
CASSYLAGTQYF,TGTGCCAGCAGTTATCTAGCGGGTACGCAGTATTTT,TRBV6-5,12,TRBD2,TRBJ2-3,-
CASSLEGQGRGYGYTF,TGTGCCAGCAGCTTAGAGGGACAGGGCCGCGGCTATGGCTACACCTTC,TRBV7-9,16,TRBD1,TRBJ1-2,once
CASSLGQGGEKLFF,TGCGCCAGCAGCTTGGGCCAGGGCGGTGAAAAACTGTTTTTT,TRBV5-1,14,-,TRBJ1-4,-
CSVEDRGDTGELFF,TGCAGCGTTGAAGACAGGGGTGACACCGGGGAGCTGTTTTTT,TRBV29-1,14,-,TRBJ2-2,few
CASSRPLGANEQFF,TGTGCCAGCAGCCGCCCCCTAGGGGCCAATGAGCAGTTCTTC,TRBV28,14,-,TRBJ2-1,-
CASSRTGTGVNQPQHF,TGTGCCAGCAGTCGCACCGGGACAGGGGTCAATCAGCCCCAGCATTTT,TRBV2,16,TRBD1,TRBJ1-5,-
CASGSRSADTQYF,TGTGCTAGTGGTTCAAGAAGCGCAGATACGCAGTATTTT,TRBV12-5,13,-,TRBJ2-3,-
CASSYSREPYEQYF,TGTGCCAGCAGTTACTCGCGGGAGCCCTACGAGCAGTACTTC,TRBV6-5,14,TRBD2,TRBJ2-7,-
CASSFIQGGTEAFF,TGTGCCAGCAGCTTTATTCAGGGTGGGACTGAAGCTTTCTTT,TRBV7-9,14,-,TRBJ1-1,once
CASSLATQGGKLFF,TGTGCCAGCAGCTTAGCAACTCAGGGGGGAAAACTGTTTTTT,TRBV7-9,14,TRBD1,TRBJ1-4,-
CASSRTGNYGYTF,TGTGCCAGCAGTCGGACAGGGAATTATGGCTACACCTTC,TRBV7-9,13,TRBD1,TRBJ1-2,-
CASSLGRDNQPQHF,TGTGCCAGCAGCTTAGGCAGGGACAATCAGCCCCAGCATTTT,TRBV7-6,14,-,TRBJ1-5,few
CASSFLSPGTSVETQYF,TGTGCCAGCAGCTTTCTATCCCCTGGGACTAGCGTAGAGACCCAGTACTTC,TRBV5-4,17,TRBD2,TRBJ2-5,once
CASSSRTGGYEQYF,TGTGCCAGCAGCTCGCGGACAGGGGGCTACGAGCAGTACTTC,TRBV5-8,14,TRBD1,TRBJ2-7,-
CASSGTSGGTDEQYF,TGTGCCAGTTCCGGGACTAGCGGGGGGACCGACGAGCAGTACTTC,TRBV9,15,TRBD2,TRBJ2-7,-
CASSYDRGPTNEQFF,TGTGCCAGCAGTTACGATAGGGGCCCCACCAATGAGCAGTTCTTC,TRBV6-5,15,-,TRBJ2-1,-
CASSLVRTSGFLSYNEQFF,TGTGCCAGCAGCTTGGTTAGGACTAGCGGGTTCCTCTCCTACAATGAGCAGTTCTTC,TRBV5-4,19,TRBD2,TRBJ2-1,-
CASSLQAELTYEQYF,TGTGCCAGCAGCTTACAAGCGGAACTCACCTACGAGCAGTACTTC,TRBV7-6,15,-,TRBJ2-7,-
CASRTGGNEQFF,TGTGCCAGCAGGACAGGGGGCAATGAGCAGTTCTTC,TRBV2,12,TRBD1,TRBJ2-1,few
CASSPGQLNTEAFF,TGTGCCAGCAGTCCCGGACAGCTGAACACTGAAGCTTTCTTT,TRBV7-2,14,-,TRBJ1-1,once
CASSGGVANTQYF,TGTGCCAGTAGCGGGGGGGTTGCAAATACGCAGTATTTT,TRBV6-6,13,TRBD2,TRBJ2-3,-
CASSQDVGGEYEQYF,TGTGCCAGCAGCCAAGATGTGGGGGGGGAGTACGAGCAGTACTTC,TRBV4-2,15,TRBD2,TRBJ2-7,-
CASSQGTGGEGYTEAFF,TGCGCCAGCAGCCAAGGGACGGGGGGAGAAGGGTACACTGAAGCTTTCTTT,TRBV4-3,17,-,TRBJ1-1,few
CASSPGGDQPQHF,TGTGCCAGCAGCCCTGGGGGGGATCAGCCCCAGCATTTT,TRBV4-2,13,-,TRBJ1-5,-
CASKGGGYEQYF,TGCGCCAGCAAGGGTGGAGGCTACGAGCAGTACTTC,TRBV5-1,12,-,TRBJ2-7,-
CASSLRRNTEAFF,TGTGCCAGCAGCTTAAGGAGGAACACTGAAGCTTTCTTT,TRBV11-1,13,-,TRBJ1-1,-
CASSNGGFATYEQYF,TGTGCCAGTAGTAACGGGGGGTTCGCAACCTACGAGCAGTACTTC,TRBV19,15,TRBD2,TRBJ2-7,-